This section outlines one T cell receptor beta chain sequence together with its context. An end of the junction differs from the germline gene, which may be a read error. This entry belongs to a study of CD4 and CD8 cells across lung adenocarcinoma regions. TCRdb fed the PCR reads into MiXCR, producing one record per CDR3 protein. The repertoire holds over 20,000 distinct CDR3 sequences, with around 50% as singletons. Germline CDR1 is MNHNS and CDR2 is SASEGT. CDR3 size: 16 residues. The gene calls are TRBV6-1 and TRBJ2-3, with D possibly matching TRBD2 (7 bases). The receptor's source is a female donor with lung adenocarcinoma. The CD4 and CD8 labels of this study may be unreliable. The sequenced material came from CD8+ T cells from the center of a lung tumor. The DNA of the CDR3 is TGTGCCAGCCGTGTCGAGGGGGGAGGGGCCAAAGACATTCAGTATTTC. This encodes CASRVEGGGAKDIQYF.